A single sample is the source of the 22 T cell receptor beta chains below, sequenced in a study of T-cell reconstitution after alpha-beta-depleted transplantation in children. Using unique molecular identifiers, the investigators prepared the TCRbeta library. TCRdb redid the calling of the PCR reads with MiXCR, one entry per CDR3 protein. The sample holds hundreds of thousands of distinct CDR3 sequences, almost 10% seen once. Sequenced here: PBMCs from the stem cell graft donor, sampled from the stem cell graft. The source is a human donor who donated a stem cell graft to a child with SCID.

The rearrangement uses TRBV12-3 or TRBV12-4 and TRBJ2-1, with 10 bases identical to TRBD2. V dropped 4 bases and J dropped 5; count of bases not matched to a gene: 8. CDR3 length: 16 amino acids. The CDR3 DNA follows: TGTGCCAGCAGTTCCGACCTAGCGGGGGCCCACAATGAGCAGTTCTTC. Translation: CASSSDLAGAHNEQFF.

In this sample, this clonotype turned up many times. V and J are TRBV7-3 and TRBJ1-2; possibly TRBD1 for D (6 bases). Trimming stripped 5 bases from V and 4 bases from J, with 11 bases between. Germline V gene lookup returns CDR1 SGHTA and CDR2 FQGTGA. The CDR3 spans 13 residues. The CDR3 spells CASSPGDIYGYTF. CDR3 in DNA: TGTGCCAGCAGCCCAGGGGATATCTATGGCTACACCTTC.

In its sample, this clonotype was seen many times. The chain is built from TRBV5-1 and TRBJ2-7; unclear D gene. V was trimmed by 0 bases and J by 1 base, leaving 5 bases between them. The CDR3 spans 13 residues. Germline V lookup: CDR1 SGHRS, CDR2 YFSETQ. The DNA of the CDR3 is TGCGCCAGCAGCTTGGAAGGGTCCTACGAGCAGTACTTC. Translation: CASSLEGSYEQYF.

This clonotype was seen many times. The CDR3 nucleotides read TGTGCCAGCAGTTACTCGGCAGGGCTGAACACTGAAGCTTTCTTT. Its translation: CASSYSAGLNTEAFF. The chain has TRBV6-5 and TRBJ1-1; D is possibly TRBD1 (5 bases). This CDR3 has 15 amino acids. The V end lost 0 bases, the J end lost 0 bases, and 8 bases lay between the germline ends. Per germline, CDR1 MNHEY and CDR2 SVGAGI.

This clonotype has more than one count but fewer than ten. The chain recombines TRBV7-2 with TRBJ2-3; 12 positions agree with TRBD2. Trimming took 4 bases from V and 7 from J; bases not matched to a gene: 12. The germline V gene has CDR1 SGHTA and CDR2 FQGNSA. The CDR3 runs 17 residues. This CDR3 reads CASSSPTSGGLAYTQYF. In nucleotides, the CDR3 is TGTGCCAGCAGCTCTCCGACTAGCGGGGGTCTTGCGTATACGCAGTATTTT. The whole variable domain, remainder taken from reference TRBV7-2 and TRBJ2-3, is GAGVSQSPSNKVTEKGKDVELRCDPISGHTALYWYRQSLGQGLEFLIYFQGNSAPDKSGLPSDRFSAERTGGSVSTLTIQRTQQEDSAVYLCASSSPTSGGLAYTQYFGPGTRLTVL.

This clonotype was seen a few times. The CDR3 sequence is CSARDLTDYEQYF. The CDR3 DNA is TGCAGTGCTAGAGATTTAACGGACTACGAGCAGTACTTC. The rearrangement uses TRBV20-1 and TRBJ2-7; the D is unclear. Germline values: CDR1 DFQATT, CDR2 SNEGSKA (reference sequence). The length of the CDR3 is 13 residues. V lost 0 bases to trimming and J lost 3 bases, with 9 bases between them.

This clonotype has at least ten counts. The chain links TRBV19 to TRBJ2-2, with 7 positions matching TRBD2. J was trimmed by 6 bases and V by 5 bases; bases with no gene match: 15. The CDR3 totals 17 residues. Germline V gene lookup returns CDR1 LNHDA and CDR2 SQIVND (reference sequence). The CDR3 spells CASSGGIRTSAAGELFF. In nucleotides, the CDR3 is TGTGCCAGTAGTGGGGGAATACGAACTAGCGCGGCCGGGGAGCTGTTTTTT.

Of note for this clonotype: A much larger clone sits a single nucleotide away, making a read error possible. This chain uses TRBV13 with TRBJ2-1; D unresolved. Germline lookup yields CDR1 PRHDT and CDR2 FYEKMQ (reference sequence). The CDR3 length is 13 residues. The CDR3 is CASSRKLVNEKFF. The CDR3 nucleotides are TGTGCCAGCAGCCGAAAACTTGTAAATGAGAAGTTCTTC.

This chain uses TRBV9 with TRBJ2-2; D not resolved. Germline loops: CDR1 SGDLS, CDR2 YYNGEE. The CDR3 totals 13 residues. V lost 3 bases to trimming and J lost 1 base, with 4 bases between them. Here the CDR3 DNA reads TGTGCCAGCAGCGCCTGGAACACCGGGGAGCTGTTTTTT. Amino acids: CASSAWNTGELFF.

The J gene is TRBJ2-5, the V gene TRBV7-6; D might be TRBD2 (7 bases). Deletions cut 11 bases from V and 5 bases from J, with 15 bases between. Per germline, CDR1 SGHVS and CDR2 FNYEAQ. The CDR3 consists of 12 residues. For the CDR3, the DNA is TGTGCCCGGGAAGGGGGGGCGGAGACCCAGTACTTC. It encodes CAREGGAETQYF.

This clonotype has a count of ten or more. V gene TRBV5-1 combines with J gene TRBJ2-3, with TRBD1 matching 8 bases. The CDR3 has 16 residues. The germline V gene encodes CDR1 SGHRS and CDR2 YFSETQ. J gave up 2 bases and V 5 bases, and 10 bases lay outside the gene matches. CDR3 DNA sequence: TGCGCCAGCAGAAGTTTAGGACAGGGCCTCACAGATACGCAGTATTTT. It codes for CASRSLGQGLTDTQYF.

The chain couples TRBV3-1 to TRBJ1-5; no clear D. Germline V CDR1 and CDR2: LGHDT, YNNKEL (reference sequence). This CDR3 has 14 residues. V was pared by 1 base and J by 0 bases, with 4 bases between. The CDR3 spells CASSQVGSNQPQHF. The CDR3 DNA reads as TGTGCCAGCAGCCAAGTGGGTAGCAATCAGCCCCAGCATTTT. Supplemented by reference TRBV3-1 and TRBJ1-5, the full variable domain reads DTAVSQTPKYLVTQMGNDKSIKCEQNLGHDTMYWYKQDSKKFLKIMFSYNNKELIINETVPNRFSPKSPDKAHLNLHINSLELGDSAVYFCASSQVGSNQPQHFGDGTRLSIL.

This clonotype was seen only a few times. This chain uses TRBV7-9 with TRBJ1-6; TRBD1 is a possible D gene (6 bases). CDR1 and CDR2 (germline): SEHNR, FQNEAQ (reference sequence). CDR3 length: 15 amino acids. V lost 5 bases and J lost 5, with 13 bases in between. The CDR3 coding sequence is TGTGCCAGCAGCCCGCGGACAGTAGATAATTCACCCCTCCACTTT. This gives the protein CASSPRTVDNSPLHF.

This clonotype was counted between two and nine times. The chain combines TRBV27 with TRBJ2-7, with TRBD1 identical over 10 bases. Germline trimming cut 5 bases from V and 9 bases from J; bases unmatched to any gene: 16. This CDR3 has 16 amino acids. Germline V gene lookup returns CDR1 MNHEY and CDR2 SMNVEV (reference sequence). The CDR3 DNA reads as TGTGCCAGCAGTCAAACGACAGGGGGCGGTTTTACTAGGCAGTACTTC. It yields the protein CASSQTTGGGFTRQYF.

This clonotype was recorded a few times. The rearrangement uses TRBV7-8 and TRBJ2-3; 10 bases fit TRBD2. The CDR3 sequence is 15 residues long. Per the germline V gene, CDR1 is SGHVS and CDR2 is FQNEAQ. The J segment lost 7 bases and the V segment lost 1 base, leaving 5 bases of the junction unmatched. For the CDR3, the DNA is TGTGCCAGCAGCTTAGGGACTAGCGGTTTTCATACGCAGTATTTT. Protein sequence: CASSLGTSGFHTQYF.

As regards this clonotype: This clone may be a read error of a much larger clone one base away. The gene calls are TRBV12-3 or TRBV12-4 and TRBJ1-1; D gene unclear. This CDR3 region has 12 residues. This CDR3 is CACSLIVAEAFF. The CDR3 bases are TGTGCCTGCAGTCTGATCGTGGCTGAAGCTTTCTTT.

The chain uses TRBV20-1 and TRBJ2-3; D may be TRBD2 (7 bases). CDR3 length equals 15 residues. In germline, CDR1 is DFQATT, CDR2 SNEGSKA (reference sequence). Deletions cut 3 bases from V and 6 bases from J, with 19 bases between. CDR3 amino acids: CSARGRGAARDTQYF. Written as DNA, the CDR3 is TGCAGTGCTAGGGGTCGGGGGGCGGCCCGGGATACGCAGTATTTT.

This clonotype was seen a few times. V and J are TRBV7-8 and TRBJ1-1; TRBD1 is a possible D gene (6 bases). V was trimmed by 5 bases and J by 4 bases, leaving 14 bases between them. The CDR3 consists of 14 residues. Germline CDR1 SGHVS, CDR2 FQNEAQ. The CDR3 nucleotides are TGTGCCAGCAGCAATCTACAGGGAGGCACTGAAGCTTTCTTT. Translation gives CASSNLQGGTEAFF.

There are many counts of this clonotype. The chain links TRBV10-3 to TRBJ1-1; tentatively, D is TRBD1 (5 bases). Looked up from germline, CDR1 is ENHRY and CDR2 is SYGVKD. Trimming cost V 6 bases and J 5 bases, with 16 bases left between them. The CDR3 has 14 amino acids. The CDR3 bases are TGTGCCATCAGGAGAGGGGAAAGGAGTACTGAAGCTTTCTTT. As protein: CAIRRGERSTEAFF.

Ten or more counts support this clonotype. The CDR3 loop reads CASSLILDYGYTF. CDR3 nucleotides: TGTGCCAGCAGTCTCATTCTCGACTATGGCTACACCTTC. The chain carries TRBV28 and TRBJ1-2; no definite D call. CDR3 length: 13 residues. Germline CDR1 reads MDHEN; CDR2 reads SYDVKM. Trimming stripped 5 bases from V and 3 bases from J, with 10 bases between.

The chain couples TRBV7-6 to TRBJ2-2; TRBD2 matches 7 bases. Germline-derived CDR1 and CDR2 are SGHVS and FNYEAQ. CDR3 length equals 17 residues. V dropped 3 bases and J dropped 2; count of bases not matched to a gene: 9. CDR3 bases: TGTGCCAGCAGCTTCTCAAGGACGGGGGGTAACACCGGGGAGCTGTTTTTT. It translates to CASSFSRTGGNTGELFF.

V gene TRBV20-1 combines with J gene TRBJ2-1; TRBD1 agrees at 12 bases. Per germline, CDR1 DFQATT and CDR2 SNEGSKA (reference sequence). V dropped 8 bases and J dropped 7; count of bases not matched to a gene: 3. CDR3 size: 12 residues. The CDR3 sequence: CSSGQGANEQFF. For the CDR3, the DNA is TGCAGTTCGGGACAGGGGGCGAATGAGCAGTTCTTC.